This T cell receptor beta chain was captured by sequencing in a study of cytomegalovirus exposure and HLA in healthy donors. Overall study findings and caveats: A prior analysis recorded that most TCR beta V segments were productive about 90% or about 30% of the time. Later analysis identified several of the most significant clusters that appeared linked to common viral pathogens. Altogether, around 160 TCR beta chains were recorded as cytomegalovirus-associated.

Both 60 Vbeta primers and 13 Jbeta primers went into the PCR. Some clones are missing from TCRdb's copy, which holds only in-frame ones; the method was immunoSEQ multiplex PCR. In the table there are roughly 120,000 clones, roughly 83% of which are singletons. As regards this clone: Its antigen remains unidentified. Mismatch with germline at one junction end may stem from a read error. The identical CDR3 is also encoded by other nucleotide sequences in the sample.

Looked up from germline, CDR1 is MGHDK and CDR2 is SYGVNS. CDR3 size: 16 residues. This clonotype was sampled from a man aged 18 to 35 in good health and CMV-seronegative. This chain links TRBV25-1 with TRBJ1-2; 8 bases are a match to TRBD1. The source material was PBMCs. This CDR3 reads CASSATGTGTNYGYTF. The CDR3 coding sequence is TGCGCCAGCAGTGCAACCGGGACAGGTACTAACTATGGCTACACCTTC.